The T cell receptor beta chain under discussion was sequenced for a study of blood T cell repertoires in COVID-19. TCRdb's table, derived via immunoSEQ multiplex PCR, lists solely in-frame clones and lacks some. The table lists approximately 70,000 clones, roughly 82% of them singletons, with 18% in the top ten. The CDR3 has 12 residues. V lost 1 base, J lost 8 bases, and 8 bases lay in between. The origin of this receptor is a human donor in a cohort sampled during active COVID-19. The chain combines TRBV12-3 or TRBV12-4 with TRBJ1-2; D is undetermined. The source material was peripheral blood. CDR3 residues: CASSLGVSGYTF. The CDR3 DNA sequence: TGTGCCAGCAGTTTAGGGGTTAGCGGCTACACCTTC.